Listed here are 13 T cell receptor beta chains from one sample, sequenced in a study of follicular helper T cells after annual influenza vaccination. Time point noted: 2015-2016 season, 7 days after influenza vaccination. Only in-frame clones appear in the TCRdb table, and some are missing; sequencing was by immunoSEQ multiplex PCR. This sample has fewer than 8,000 clones, with 75% to 90% found just once. This specimen was CXCR5- memory CD4+ T cells sorted from blood, taken 7 days after influenza vaccination. The receptor source for this set is an adult who received the influenza vaccine.

V gene TRBV19 combines with J gene TRBJ2-3; TRBD2 aligns across 12 bases. This CDR3 is 18 amino acids long. J lost 0 bases, V lost 1 base, and 5 bases had no gene match. CDR1 LNHDA and CDR2 SQIVND come from the germline V gene (reference sequence). CDR3 region: CASSIAPSGGGSTDTQYF. As DNA, the CDR3 is TGTGCCAGTAGTATAGCTCCTAGCGGGGGGGGAAGCACAGATACGCAGTATTTT.

The V call is TRBV21-1, the J call TRBJ2-7; TRBD1 reflects the table's D call only, with no check against the DNA. TRBV21-1 is a listed pseudogene. The CDR3 has 21 amino acids. The CDR3 nucleotides read TGTGCCAGCAGCAAAGAGACCAGGGCTCTTGATCCTGGGTGGAGCTCCTACGAGCAGTACTTC. Its protein is CASSKETRALDPGWSSYEQYF.

The chain uses TRBV5-1 and TRBJ1-4, with D unclear. CDR1 and CDR2 (germline): SGHRS, YFSETQ. This CDR3 has 14 amino acids. Trimming removed 5 bases at V and 2 bases at J, with 10 bases between. The CDR3 DNA reads TGCGCCAGCAGAGAAACAGCTACTAATGAAAAACTGTTTTTT. As protein: CASRETATNEKLFF.

This clone has only a few counts. V and J are TRBV7-9 and TRBJ1-5; D remains ambiguous. Germline V gene data show CDR1 as SEHNR and CDR2 as FQNEAQ (reference sequence). Trimming removed 6 bases at V and 4 bases at J, with 16 bases between. This CDR3 contains 15 residues. The CDR3 DNA reads TGTGCCAGCAGAAAGGGCCTTAGGAGGAATCAGCCCCAGCATTTT. This encodes CASRKGLRRNQPQHF.

This clone was found once. The rearrangement links TRBV4-3 to TRBJ2-3; D remains unclear. The CDR3 covers 15 residues. Germline V CDR1 and CDR2: LGHNA, YSLEER. V lost 0 bases to trimming and J lost 4 bases, with 11 bases between them. The CDR3 loop is CASSQDVWGADTQYF. CDR3 coding DNA: TGCGCCAGCAGCCAAGATGTTTGGGGTGCAGATACGCAGTATTTT.

The V and J genes are TRBV7-8 and TRBJ2-1, with TRBD2 matching over 7 bases. This CDR3 is 16 amino acids long. The V segment lost 5 bases and the J segment 3 bases; nucleotides outside the gene matches: 10. The germline V gene encodes CDR1 SGHVS and CDR2 FQNEAQ. CDR3 loop: CASSGYEREFYNEQFF. CDR3 DNA sequence: TGTGCCAGCAGCGGCTACGAGCGGGAATTCTACAATGAGCAGTTCTTC.

The rearrangement joins TRBV10-3 to TRBJ2-5; a possible D gene is TRBD2 (5 bases). The CDR3 has 13 amino acids. Between the trimmed V and J ends, which lost 4 bases and 1 base, there was a span of 7 bases. Germline CDR1 and CDR2: ENHRY and SYGVKD. The CDR3 reads CAISGLSQETQYF. CDR3 nucleotides: TGTGCCATCAGTGGACTATCCCAAGAGACCCAGTACTTC.

The chain has TRBV7-6 and TRBJ2-5; D tentatively fits TRBD1 or TRBD2 (5 bases each). Germline values: CDR1 SGHVS, CDR2 FNYEAQ. This CDR3 has 16 amino acids. V gave up 2 bases and J gave up 5 bases, with 18 bases separating them. CDR3 sequence reads: CASSLSPRDGMETQYF. The CDR3 nucleotides are TGTGCCAGCAGCTTATCCCCCAGGGACGGAATGGAGACCCAGTACTTC.

The chain has TRBV4-3 and TRBJ1-5; D is uncertain. The V and J ends lost 0 bases and 5 bases respectively, with 5 bases between them. The CDR3 is made up of 13 amino acids. From germline, CDR1 is LGHNA and CDR2 YSLEER. The CDR3 DNA follows: TGCGCCAGCAGCCAAGATTTTTATCAGCCCCAGCATTTT. This translates into CASSQDFYQPQHF.

V usage is TRBV7-9 and J usage is TRBJ2-5, with 10 bases that match TRBD1. V shed 5 bases and J 3 bases; nucleotides not matched to a gene: 18. Germline-derived CDR1 and CDR2 are SEHNR and FQNEAQ (reference sequence). The CDR3 is 19 amino acids. CDR3 sequence: CASSPRDRGFRDSEETQYF. The DNA for the CDR3 is TGTGCCAGCAGCCCCAGGGACAGGGGTTTTCGGGACTCAGAAGAGACCCAGTACTTC. Variable domain in full (rest from reference TRBV7-9 and TRBJ2-5): DTGVSQNPRHKITKRGQNVTFRCDPISEHNRLYWYRQTLGQGPEFLTYFQNEAQLEKSRLLSDRFSAERPKGSFSTLEIQRTEQGDSAMYLCASSPRDRGFRDSEETQYFGPGTRLLVL.

CDR3 in DNA: TGTGCCAGCAGCCACGAGAGACAGGGTAATGGCTACACCTTC. Protein product: CASSHERQGNGYTF. This chain joins TRBV7-2 and TRBJ1-2, with TRBD1 matching over 7 bases. V lost 5 bases, J lost 6 bases, and 9 bases stayed unmatched. The germline V gene has CDR1 SGHTA and CDR2 FQGNSA. This CDR3 comprises 14 residues. Full variable domain (missing parts from reference TRBV7-2 and TRBJ1-2): GAGVSQSPSNKVTEKGKDVELRCDPISGHTALYWYRQSLGQGLEFLIYFQGNSAPDKSGLPSDRFSAERTGGSVSTLTIQRTQQEDSAVYLCASSHERQGNGYTFGSGTRLTVV.

The gene calls are TRBV7-2 and TRBJ1-4, with D possibly being TRBD1 (6 bases). CDR1 SGHTA and CDR2 FQGNSA come from the germline V gene. V shed 4 bases and J shed 8 bases, with 20 bases lying between them. CDR3 length: 16 amino acids. The CDR3 bases are TGTGCCAGCAGCTCCGCCAAGGGGGGAGGGTACGAAAAACTGTTTTTT. This sequence encodes CASSSAKGGGYEKLFF.

V usage is TRBV7-2 and J usage is TRBJ2-7; no clear D gene. The germline V gene has CDR1 SGHTA and CDR2 FQGNSA. Trimming removed 1 base at V and 0 bases at J, with 10 bases between. The CDR3 sequence is 15 residues long. The CDR3 is CASSLGQVSSYEQYF. CDR3 sequence (DNA): TGTGCCAGCAGCTTAGGGCAGGTTAGCTCCTACGAGCAGTACTTC.